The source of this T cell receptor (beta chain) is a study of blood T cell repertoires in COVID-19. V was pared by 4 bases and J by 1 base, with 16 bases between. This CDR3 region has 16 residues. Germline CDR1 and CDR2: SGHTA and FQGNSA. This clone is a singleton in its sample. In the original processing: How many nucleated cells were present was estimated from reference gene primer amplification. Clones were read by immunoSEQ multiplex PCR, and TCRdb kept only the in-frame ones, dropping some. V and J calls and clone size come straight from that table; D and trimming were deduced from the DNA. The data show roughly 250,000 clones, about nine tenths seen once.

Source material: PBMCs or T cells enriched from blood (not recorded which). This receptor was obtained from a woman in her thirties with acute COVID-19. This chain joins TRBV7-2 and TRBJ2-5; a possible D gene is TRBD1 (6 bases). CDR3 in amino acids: CASSSVGRGRQETQYF. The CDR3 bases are TGTGCCAGCAGCTCCGTGGGCAGGGGCCGCCAAGAGACCCAGTACTTC.